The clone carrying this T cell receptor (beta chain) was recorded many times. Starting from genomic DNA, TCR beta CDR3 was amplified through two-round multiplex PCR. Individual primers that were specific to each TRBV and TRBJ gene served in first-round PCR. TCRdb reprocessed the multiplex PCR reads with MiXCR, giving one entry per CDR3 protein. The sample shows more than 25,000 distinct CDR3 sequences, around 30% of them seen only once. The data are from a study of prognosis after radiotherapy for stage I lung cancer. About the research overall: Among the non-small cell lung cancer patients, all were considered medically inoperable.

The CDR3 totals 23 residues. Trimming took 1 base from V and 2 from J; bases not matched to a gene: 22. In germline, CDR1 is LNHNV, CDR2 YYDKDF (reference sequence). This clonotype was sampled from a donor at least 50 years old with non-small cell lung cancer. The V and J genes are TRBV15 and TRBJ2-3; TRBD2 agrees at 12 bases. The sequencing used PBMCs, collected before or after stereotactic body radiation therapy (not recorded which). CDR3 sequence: CATSRGDGRLAGEILRDTDTQYF. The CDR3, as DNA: TGTGCCACCAGCAGAGGGGACGGCCGACTAGCGGGAGAGATTTTACGAGACACAGATACGCAGTATTTT.